One and the same sample provided the 24 T cell receptor beta chains below, sequenced in a study of T cells in localized non-small cell lung cancer. Libraries were prepared by immunoSEQ multiplex PCR; TCRdb keeps only in-frame clonotypes and omits some of them. The sample holds about 2,800 clones; under 30% are singletons and the top ten take roughly an eighth. This specimen consisted of lung tumor tissue, obtained before any cancer treatment. The receptors derive from a woman aged 35-75 years with stage III lung adenocarcinoma.

This clone came up a few times. The CDR3 sequence: CASSSGPAYEQYF. The CDR3 coding sequence is TGTGCCAGCAGTTCCGGGCCAGCCTACGAGCAGTACTTC. The chain uses TRBV28 and TRBJ2-7; D remains unclear. V lost 4 bases and J lost 2, with 9 bases in between. The CDR3 is 13 amino acids. Germline CDR1 and CDR2: MDHEN and SYDVKM. The entire variable domain, with the rest obtained from reference TRBV28 and TRBJ2-7, is as follows: DVKVTQSSRYLVKRTGEKVFLECVQDMDHENMFWYRQDPGLGLRLIYFSYDVKMKEKGDIPEGYSVSREKKERFSLILESASTNQTSMYLCASSSGPAYEQYFGPGTRLTVT.

The chain carries TRBV19 and TRBJ2-7, with 9 bases that match TRBD2. V lost 6 bases and J lost 0; bases outside the gene matches: 6. This CDR3 has 15 amino acids. In germline, CDR1 is LNHDA, CDR2 SQIVND (reference sequence). The CDR3 sequence: CASSLSSGNSYEQYF. CDR3 nucleotides: TGTGCCAGTAGCCTATCTAGCGGGAACTCCTACGAGCAGTACTTC.

This chain links TRBV19 with TRBJ1-1; D may be TRBD1 (5 bases). Germline V CDR1 and CDR2: LNHDA, SQIVND (reference sequence). V was shortened by 4 bases and J by 6 bases, with 6 bases between the two germline ends. The CDR3 contains 11 residues. CDR3 residues: CASSTQAEAFF. CDR3 sequence (DNA): TGTGCCAGTAGTACACAGGCTGAAGCTTTCTTT. Full variable domain (outside the CDR3, taken from reference TRBV19 and TRBJ1-1): DGGITQSPKYLFRKEGQNVTLSCEQNLNHDAMYWYRQDPGQGLRLIYYSQIVNDFQKGDIAEGYSVSREKKESFPLTVTSAQKNPTAFYLCASSTQAEAFFGQGTRLTVV.

The chain employs TRBV6-4 and TRBJ1-5; TRBD1 agrees at 9 bases. The CDR3 consists of 22 residues. J gave up 2 bases and V 0 bases, and 20 bases lay outside the gene matches. The germline gives CDR1 MRHNA, CDR2 SNTAGT. CDR3 bases: TGTGCCAGCAGTGACTCCAAACGGACCGGGACAGGGCCCCTGAGAGGCAATCAGCCCCAGCATTTT. Amino acids: CASSDSKRTGTGPLRGNQPQHF.

The DNA for the CDR3 is TGCGCCAGCAGCCGAGGGGACAGGGAGACAGATACGCAGTATTTT. Its translation is CASSRGDRETDTQYF. The chain carries TRBV5-1 and TRBJ2-3, with TRBD1 matching 9 bases. The CDR3 totals 15 residues. V was pared by 4 bases and J by 3 bases, with 6 bases of the junction left unmatched. Germline CDR1 SGHRS, CDR2 YFSETQ.

This clone counts as medium-sized. The chain recombines TRBV6-8 with TRBJ2-1; 9 bases match TRBD2. The trim removed 7 bases at V and 7 bases at J, leaving 5 bases unmatched. This CDR3 contains 13 residues. CDR1 MNHGY and CDR2 SAAAGT come from the germline V gene. In DNA form, the CDR3 reads TGTGCCAGCAAGGCGGGAGGGCCTAATGAGCAGTTCTTC. Amino acids: CASKAGGPNEQFF.

This clone was detected only once. The CDR3 reads CASSPRLAGVTDTQYF. The DNA of the CDR3 is TGTGCCAGCAGTCCCCGACTAGCGGGGGTCACAGATACGCAGTATTTT. The J gene is TRBJ2-3, the V gene TRBV8-2; the table's D call, TRBD2, has no DNA check behind it. TRBV8-2 is a recognized pseudogene. This CDR3 has 16 residues.

The chain joins TRBV15 to TRBJ2-3; maybe TRBD2 (6 bases). V was clipped by 0 bases and J by 10 bases, with 14 bases between them. The CDR3 is 14 residues long. The germline gives CDR1 LNHNV, CDR2 YYDKDF (reference sequence). In nucleotides, the CDR3 is TGTGCCACCAGCAGAGATATAAGGGACTCATCGCAGTATTTT. This encodes CATSRDIRDSSQYF.

The chain uses TRBV18 and TRBJ2-6; D not certain. The V gene's germline CDR1 is KGHSH and CDR2 LQKENI. V lost 2 bases and J lost 2, with 7 bases in between. The CDR3 contains 15 residues. The CDR3 reads CASSPWTTGANVLTF. CDR3 coding DNA: TGTGCCAGCTCACCATGGACGACTGGGGCCAACGTCCTGACTTTC.

This chain uses TRBV25-1 with TRBJ2-1; no firm D call. The germline V gene has CDR1 MGHDK and CDR2 SYGVNS. There are 12 residues in the CDR3. V shed 5 bases and J shed 4 bases, with 6 bases lying between them. The CDR3 loop is CASSRAYNEQFF. In DNA, the CDR3 is TGTGCCAGCAGTCGTGCATACAATGAGCAGTTCTTC. Full variable domain (outside the CDR3, taken from reference TRBV25-1 and TRBJ2-1): EADIYQTPRYLVIGTGKKITLECSQTMGHDKMYWYQQDPGMELHLIHYSYGVNSTEKGDLSSESTVSRIRTEHFPLTLESARPSHTSQYLCASSRAYNEQFFGPGTRLTVL.

The chain is built from TRBV10-3 and TRBJ2-1; 9 nucleotides agree with TRBD2. The V segment lost 1 base and the J segment 10 bases; nucleotides outside the gene matches: 8. CDR3 size: 15 residues. From germline, CDR1 is ENHRY and CDR2 SYGVKD. The CDR3 here is CAISELAGALGEQFF. In DNA, the CDR3 is TGTGCCATCAGTGAGTTAGCGGGAGCCCTCGGGGAGCAGTTCTTC.

This clone was seen only a few times. The CDR3 sequence is CASSRHPHKKDGEAFF. Written as DNA, the CDR3 is TGCGCCAGCAGCCGCCACCCGCATAAAAAAGACGGTGAAGCTTTCTTT. The chain uses TRBV4-1 and TRBJ1-1; D unresolved. Germline assignment: CDR1 MGHRA and CDR2 YSYEKL. There are 16 residues in the CDR3. The V end was cut by 4 bases, the J end by 7 bases, with 22 bases between.

The chain couples TRBV11-3 to TRBJ1-2; TRBD1 matches 7 bases. J lost 4 bases, V lost 1 base, and 9 bases had no gene match. CDR1 SGHNT and CDR2 YENEEA come from the germline V gene. CDR3 length equals 16 residues. The CDR3 coding sequence is TGTGCCAGCAGCTTAGGGATGGTAGGGGGCGCCTATGGCTACACCTTC. Translated: CASSLGMVGGAYGYTF. The variable domain in full, completed from reference TRBV11-3 and TRBJ1-2, reads EAGVVQSPRYKIIEKKQPVAFWCNPISGHNTLYWYLQNLGQGPELLIRYENEEAVDDSQLPKDRFSAERLKGVDSTLKIQPAELGDSAVYLCASSLGMVGGAYGYTFGSGTRLTVV.

This chain links TRBV29-1 with TRBJ2-5; 7 nucleotides align to TRBD1. Looked up from germline, CDR1 is SQVTM and CDR2 is ANQGSEA. This CDR3 is 12 amino acids long. V lost 6 bases, J lost 5 bases, and 6 bases stayed unmatched. The CDR3 nucleotides read TGCAGCGTCAACAGGGGTAGGGAGACCCAGTACTTC. Protein product: CSVNRGRETQYF.

The J gene is TRBJ1-2, the V gene TRBV29-1, with 9 bases identical to TRBD1. The V segment lost 6 bases and the J segment 4 bases; nucleotides outside the gene matches: 21. Germline values: CDR1 SQVTM, CDR2 ANQGSEA. CDR3 length equals 18 residues. In DNA, the CDR3 is TGCAGCGTCCGCCGCTTGGGGGACAGGGAAGCGGGGGTCTATGGCTACACCTTC. Protein: CSVRRLGDREAGVYGYTF. The variable domain in full, completed from reference TRBV29-1 and TRBJ1-2, reads SAVISQKPSRDICQRGTSLTIQCQVDSQVTMMFWYRQQPGQSLTLIATANQGSEATYESGFVIDKFPISRPNLTFSTLTVSNMSPEDSSIYLCSVRRLGDREAGVYGYTFGSGTRLTVV.

This clone was seen only a few times. The rearrangement uses TRBV29-1 and TRBJ1-4; weak D call: TRBD1 (5 bases). Trimming left V 5 bases short and J 7 bases short, with 11 bases between. CDR1 and CDR2 (germline): SQVTM, ANQGSEA. The CDR3 consists of 12 residues. The chain's CDR3 is CSVTRGSEKLFF. The CDR3 bases are TGCAGCGTTACCCGGGGGTCTGAAAAACTGTTTTTT.

The CDR3 loop reads CASSLGVPGSTDTQYF. The CDR3 bases are TGTGCCAGCAGTTTAGGTGTCCCGGGCAGCACAGATACGCAGTATTTT. The chain uses TRBV27 and TRBJ2-3; no reliable D call. The germline gives CDR1 MNHEY, CDR2 SMNVEV (reference sequence). The ends were cut back, 2 bases at V and 0 bases at J, with 12 bases in the middle. The length of the CDR3 is 16 residues.

By share, this clone ranks as large. The chain combines TRBV25-1 with TRBJ1-1, with D possibly matching TRBD1 (5 bases). The V gene lost 0 bases and the J gene lost 1 base, with 12 bases spanning the gap. The CDR3 runs 16 residues. Germline V lookup: CDR1 MGHDK, CDR2 SYGVNS. CDR3 in amino acids: CASSEYGGEWNTEAFF. The CDR3 region has the DNA TGTGCCAGCAGTGAATATGGGGGAGAATGGAACACTGAAGCTTTCTTT.

This clone was counted between two and nine times. The gene calls are TRBV29-1 and TRBJ1-1; D is unresolved. The V end was cut by 8 bases, the J end by 0 bases, with 10 bases between. Germline V CDR1 and CDR2: SQVTM, ANQGSEA. The CDR3 has 12 residues. CDR3 DNA sequence: TGCAGCACCCTCCGGATGAACACTGAAGCTTTCTTT. Translating gives CSTLRMNTEAFF.

In its sample, this clone ranks as medium-sized. V usage is TRBV11-3 and J usage is TRBJ1-6; 7 nucleotides align to TRBD1. From germline, CDR1 is SGHNT and CDR2 YENEEA. Unmatched junction bases numbered 6, after V lost 5 bases and J lost 5 bases. The CDR3 is made up of 15 amino acids. The chain's CDR3 is CASSPAGGNNSPLHF. The CDR3 nucleotides are TGTGCCAGCAGCCCGGCAGGGGGAAATAATTCACCCCTCCACTTT.

In this sample, this clone is medium-sized. The chain carries TRBV11-3 and TRBJ2-7, with D maybe TRBD1 (5 bases). The germline CDR1 and CDR2 sequences are SGHNT and YENEEA. Trimming left V 1 base short and J 4 bases short, with 11 bases between. The length of the CDR3 is 14 residues. CDR3 residues: CASSLGLQGYEQYF. CDR3 in DNA: TGTGCCAGCAGCTTAGGCCTCCAGGGTTACGAGCAGTACTTC.

This clone turned up a few times. The chain links TRBV18 to TRBJ2-3; D gene ambiguous. CDR1 is KGHSH and CDR2 is LQKENI in the germline V gene. The CDR3 consists of 15 residues. Between the trimmed V and J ends, which lost 2 bases and 3 bases, there was a span of 12 bases. The CDR3 bases are TGTGCCAGCTCACCAGAAGGAGCAGTTACAGATACGCAGTATTTT. Amino acid sequence: CASSPEGAVTDTQYF.

This clone has a single count. The chain links TRBV29-1 to TRBJ2-7; D could derive from TRBD1 or TRBD2 (5 bases each). Germline CDR1 and CDR2: SQVTM and ANQGSEA. The CDR3 runs 12 residues. V gave up 3 bases and J gave up 9 bases, with 15 bases separating them. In nucleotides, the CDR3 is TGCAGCGTTGACACGGGGCACGGGCGGCAGTACTTC. Its protein is CSVDTGHGRQYF.

The genes are TRBV28 and TRBJ2-2, with 12 bases aligning to TRBD1. V shed 7 bases and J 7 bases; nucleotides not matched to a gene: 7. CDR3 length equals 15 residues. Germline V gene lookup returns CDR1 MDHEN and CDR2 SYDVKM. CDR3 sequence reads: CASKRDRGLVGELFF. The CDR3 DNA reads as TGTGCCAGCAAAAGGGACAGGGGGCTTGTCGGGGAGCTGTTTTTT.